This T cell receptor (beta chain) comes out of a study of cytomegalovirus exposure and HLA in healthy donors. At the level of the study: Researchers previously reported finding more than 100 million unique TCR beta sequences from 150 million to 200 million T cells. Most genotyped donors, 65% to 85% of 350 to 500, had Caucasian-associated genetic ancestry.

The CDR3 consists of 14 residues. The V and J ends lost 6 bases and 0 bases respectively, with 9 bases between them. Per the germline V gene, CDR1 is SGHTA and CDR2 is FQGTGA. The PCR made use of 60 Vbeta and 13 Jbeta primers. Repertoires were generated with immunoSEQ multiplex PCR, while TCRdb's copy carries only in-frame clones and drops some. The sample lists under 300,000 clones; just over 85% were seen once. Points from the study as a whole: A later analysis reportedly found fewer N-insertions in an Asian-associated ancestry cluster than the approximately 700-donor mean.

The table lists this clone with a count of one. Its antigen is undetermined. Material for sequencing was PBMCs. The chain has TRBV7-3 and TRBJ2-1, with D uncertain. This receptor was obtained from a man in his forties in good health and CMV-seropositive. In DNA, the CDR3 is TGTGCCAGCAGTCCTGGCGGCTCCTACAATGAGCAGTTCTTC. Its translation: CASSPGGSYNEQFF.